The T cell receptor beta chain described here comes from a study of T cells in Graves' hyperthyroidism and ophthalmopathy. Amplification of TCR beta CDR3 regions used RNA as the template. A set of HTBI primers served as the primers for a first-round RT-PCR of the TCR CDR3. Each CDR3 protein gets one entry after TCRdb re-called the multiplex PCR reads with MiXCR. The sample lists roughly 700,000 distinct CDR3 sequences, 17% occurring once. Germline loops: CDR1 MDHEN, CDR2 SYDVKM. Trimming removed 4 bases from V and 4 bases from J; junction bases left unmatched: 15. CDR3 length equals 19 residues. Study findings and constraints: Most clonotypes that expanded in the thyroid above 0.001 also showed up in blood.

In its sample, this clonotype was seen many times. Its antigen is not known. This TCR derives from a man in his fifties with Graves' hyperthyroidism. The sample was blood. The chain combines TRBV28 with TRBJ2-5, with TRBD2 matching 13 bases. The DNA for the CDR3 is TGTGCCAGCAGTTCCCCCCAGGGGACTAGCGGGATGACTGGAGAGACCCAGTACTTC. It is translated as CASSSPQGTSGMTGETQYF.